This T cell receptor (beta chain) appears in the sequencing data of a study of blood T cell repertoires in COVID-19. On the study more broadly: Donors in the United States, Italy and Spain gave samples during acute or convalescent COVID-19. PBMCs, B-cell-depleted T cells, or T cells provided the cDNA or gDNA that made up the material.

V dropped 4 bases and J dropped 3; count of bases not matched to a gene: 0. CDR3 length: 13 residues. CDR1 and CDR2 (germline): LGHDT, YNNKEL (reference sequence). In the study's own analysis: Amplification of reference gene primers was used by the study to estimate nucleated cell counts. The protocol was immunoSEQ multiplex PCR, while the TCRdb copy is restricted to in-frame clones and leaves out a portion. The V and J calls and the clone size are those of that table, but D and trimming were determined from the DNA. The data contain some 100,000 clones, 80% to 90% of them seen just once; the ten biggest clones take up less than 3.5%. Clinical histories supplied by participants themselves formed the basis of cohort assignment.

The source of this sequence is a woman in her 50s who had recovered from COVID-19. Sequenced sample: PBMCs or T cells enriched from blood (not recorded which). This chain uses TRBV3-1 (or the pseudogene TRBV3-2) with TRBJ1-1; 9 bases agree with TRBD1. CDR3 in DNA: TGTGCCAGCAGCCGGACAGGGGACACTGAAGCTTTCTTT. Protein: CASSRTGDTEAFF.